This T cell receptor beta chain was documented in a study of pediatric ulcerative colitis. The table came from immunoSEQ multiplex PCR; TCRdb's copy has only in-frame clones and leaves some out. Of approximately 15,000 clones in the sample, just under 75% are singletons; the top ten hold roughly 3.2%. Looked up from germline, CDR1 is MNHEY and CDR2 is SVGAGI. The V end was cut by 6 bases, the J end by 0 bases, with 8 bases between. The CDR3 extends over 14 amino acids. Remarks on this clone: Its target is not known.

One to two pinch biopsies were taken from the rectum during colonoscopy. No immunosuppressive drugs were given to ulcerative colitis patients before diagnostic colonoscopy. Study findings and constraints: A couple of rectal clonotypes were found only in ulcerative colitis patients, all of them.

The rearrangement links TRBV6-5 to TRBJ1-4; D is unresolved. The clonotype originates from a girl between 5 and 17 years old with moderate ulcerative colitis. The source material was gut tissue. The CDR3 nucleotides read TGTGCCAGCAGCGCCGGTGCAACTAATGAAAAACTGTTTTTT. Translated, it gives CASSAGATNEKLFF.